The 18 T cell receptor beta chains given below trace back to one sample, sequenced in a study of T cell responses to AZD1222 COVID-19 vaccine. Produced via immunoSEQ multiplex PCR; TCRdb's table is partial and in-frame only. The profile shows about 150,000 clones, 90% to 95% of them singletons. The specimen was peripheral blood, collected on day 0 of AZD1222 vaccination. All receptors come from an adult in good health.

The V and J genes are TRBV5-1 and TRBJ2-1; D call uncertain. The V gene's germline CDR1 is SGHRS and CDR2 YFSETQ. CDR3 size: 14 residues. The ends were cut back, 3 bases at V and 8 bases at J, with 15 bases in the middle. In DNA, the CDR3 is TGCGCCAGCAGCTCCCGCCCCGTGGTCGATGAGCAGTTCTTC. Protein sequence: CASSSRPVVDEQFF.

The chain links TRBV21-1 to TRBJ1-5; TRBD1 is the table's D call and was not checked against the DNA. TRBV21-1 is recorded as a pseudogene. The CDR3 is 15 amino acids. CDR3 DNA sequence: TGTGCCAGCAGCAAAGGAACACAAGGCAATCAGCCCCAGCATTTT. Translation gives CASSKGTQGNQPQHF.

The V call is TRBV21-1, the J call TRBJ2-7; the table's D call, TRBD1, was not checked against the DNA. TRBV21-1 is recorded as a pseudogene. The CDR3 is 15 amino acids. The CDR3 loop is CASSKGTKSSYEQYF. CDR3 DNA sequence: TGTGCCAGCAGCAAGGGGACAAAGAGCTCCTACGAGCAGTACTTC.

The chain has TRBV11-2 and TRBJ2-3; D is unclear. Germline V gives CDR1 SGHAT, CDR2 FQNNGV. CDR3 length: 11 amino acids. Trimming took off 4 bases at V and 11 bases at J, with 10 bases between the two ends. This CDR3 is CASSSITLQYF. Here the CDR3 DNA reads TGTGCCAGCAGCTCAATAACTTTGCAGTATTTT. Combining the CDR3 with reference TRBV11-2 and TRBJ2-3 gives the whole variable domain EAGVAQSPRYKIIEKRQSVAFWCNPISGHATLYWYQQILGQGPKLLIQFQNNGVVDDSQLPKDRFSAERLKGVDSTLKIQPAKLEDSAVYLCASSSITLQYFGPGTRLTVL.

The chain has TRBV11-3 and TRBJ2-1, with 7 bases that match TRBD2. Germline V gives CDR1 SGHNT, CDR2 YENEEA. After removal of 8 bases from V and 2 bases from J, the junction contained 6 bases not matched to a gene. The length of the CDR3 is 14 residues. CDR3 residues: CASRSGETYNEQFF. CDR3 sequence (DNA): TGTGCCAGCCGGAGCGGGGAAACCTACAATGAGCAGTTCTTC.

The chain carries TRBV3-1 (or the pseudogene TRBV3-2) and TRBJ1-5; no firm D call. The CDR3 runs 16 residues. V lost 4 bases, J lost 4 bases, and 17 bases lay in between. In germline, CDR1 is LGHDT, CDR2 YNNKEL (reference sequence). CDR3 DNA: TGTGCCAGCAGCCGGTCAACGGGCCAAAGTAATCAGCCCCAGCATTTT. Translation: CASSRSTGQSNQPQHF.

V usage is TRBV5-1 and J usage is TRBJ2-1; D is possibly TRBD1 (5 bases). Trimming pared 2 bases from V and 3 bases from J, leaving 18 bases between. CDR1 SGHRS and CDR2 YFSETQ come from the germline V gene. This CDR3 region has 17 residues. The CDR3 here is CASSLTPTGPGYNEQFF. The CDR3 bases are TGCGCCAGCAGCTTAACCCCTACAGGCCCCGGCTACAATGAGCAGTTCTTC.

Here the CDR3 DNA reads TGTGCCACCAGCAACTCTGGAAACACCATATATTTT. It yields the protein CATSNSGNTIYF. V gene TRBV24-1 combines with J gene TRBJ1-3; the D is unclear. V lost 7 bases, J lost 0 bases, and 3 bases lay in between. Germline CDR1 KGHDR, CDR2 SFDVKD. There are 12 residues in the CDR3.

This chain uses TRBV30 with TRBJ2-7, with TRBD2 matching 10 bases. The V gene's germline CDR1 is GTSNPN and CDR2 SVGIG (reference sequence). Unmatched junction bases numbered 4, after V lost 0 bases and J lost 5 bases. The length of the CDR3 is 14 residues. CDR3 in DNA: TGTGCCTGGAGTGTGCCTAGCGGGAGAAACGAGCAGTACTTC. It codes for CAWSVPSGRNEQYF.

J is TRBJ2-1 and V is TRBV23-1; TRBD2 matches at 11 bases. TRBV23-1 falls under the ORF class, with uncertain function. CDR3 length equals 18 residues. With 0 bases clipped from V and 2 bases from J, the junction kept 6 bases outside the gene matches. The CDR3 here is CASSQSPLAGGPYNEQFF. CDR3 DNA sequence: TGCGCCAGCAGTCAATCGCCCCTAGCGGGGGGCCCCTACAATGAGCAGTTCTTC.

The chain employs TRBV19 and TRBJ1-5; 7 nucleotides align to TRBD1. This CDR3 spans 18 amino acids. Trimming at V came to 5 bases and at J to 0 bases, leaving 13 bases not matched to a gene. Germline lookup yields CDR1 LNHDA and CDR2 SQIVND (reference sequence). The CDR3 region is CASSPQPGTVYSNQPQHF. CDR3 sequence (DNA): TGTGCCAGTAGTCCTCAACCCGGGACAGTTTATAGCAATCAGCCCCAGCATTTT.

J is TRBJ1-6 and V is TRBV11-3; possible D gene TRBD1, 6 bases. The ends were cut back, 3 bases at V and 4 bases at J, with 7 bases in the middle. CDR1 is SGHNT, CDR2 YENEEA, per germline. CDR3 length: 14 residues. The CDR3 sequence is CASSFGQYNSPLHF. CDR3 coding DNA: TGTGCCAGCAGCTTCGGACAGTATAATTCACCCCTCCACTTT.

DNA for the CDR3: TGTGCCAGTAGTACCTCAGTGAGCGGCACTGAAGCTTTCTTT. Translating gives CASSTSVSGTEAFF. V gene TRBV19 combines with J gene TRBJ1-1; no reliable D call. CDR1 LNHDA and CDR2 SQIVND come from the germline V gene (reference sequence). The CDR3 has 14 amino acids. Trimming took off 4 bases at V and 4 bases at J, with 13 bases between the two ends.

The V call is TRBV7-8, the J call TRBJ1-2, with no clear D. The V and J ends lost 0 bases and 8 bases respectively, with 10 bases between them. The CDR3 loop spans 13 amino acids. Looked up from germline, CDR1 is SGHVS and CDR2 is FQNEAQ. CDR3 sequence: CASSLALREGYTF. The CDR3 DNA is TGTGCCAGCAGCTTAGCGTTAAGGGAGGGCTACACCTTC.

This clone was seen a handful of times. The chain employs TRBV28 and TRBJ2-7; a weak D match, TRBD1 (6 bases). The V end lost 1 base, the J end lost 5 bases, and 12 bases lay between the germline ends. Germline CDR1 and CDR2: MDHEN and SYDVKM. The CDR3 spans 14 residues. This chain's CDR3 is CASSLYQGSDEQYF. For the CDR3, the DNA is TGTGCCAGCAGTTTATACCAGGGGAGCGACGAGCAGTACTTC.

Details on this clone: This sample includes further DNA sequences coding for the same CDR3. The chain links TRBV6-5 to TRBJ1-1, with a weak D call TRBD1 (5 bases). Germline CDR1 is MNHEY and CDR2 is SVGAGI. V shed 5 bases and J shed 4 bases, with 11 bases lying between them. This CDR3 contains 13 residues. This chain's CDR3 is CASSRGQGTEAFF. CDR3 bases: TGTGCCAGCAGTCGAGGCCAGGGCACTGAAGCTTTCTTT.

The CDR3 region has the DNA TGTGCCAGCAGCCTCCTGAGGACAGGCGAGTATGGCTACACCTTC. Amino acids: CASSLLRTGEYGYTF. The chain is built from TRBV7-9 and TRBJ1-2; 7 bases align to TRBD1. This CDR3 has 15 amino acids. CDR1 is SEHNR, CDR2 FQNEAQ, per germline (reference sequence). J lost 5 bases, V lost 5 bases, and 11 bases had no gene match.

The V gene is TRBV5-1, the J gene TRBJ2-2, with 9 positions matching TRBD1. J gave up 4 bases and V 3 bases, and 7 bases lay outside the gene matches. This CDR3 is built from 16 residues. Germline V gene data show CDR1 as SGHRS and CDR2 as YFSETQ. This chain's CDR3 is CASSSVQGAPTGELFF. CDR3 coding DNA: TGCGCCAGCAGCTCAGTACAGGGGGCGCCCACCGGGGAGCTGTTTTTT.